These T cell receptor beta chains were read from a single sample in a study of T cell repertoires in cytomegalovirus infection. TCRdb fed the reads into MiXCR, producing one record per CDR3 protein. This sample yields fewer than 700,000 distinct CDR3 sequences, of which approximately 24% are seen a single time; 6.5% to 10% belongs to the top ten. The source material was CD8+ T cells from PBMCs. These receptors all stem from a human donor in good health (CMV status not recorded). Some clones in this sample may be carry-over from other donors' samples. CDR3s include the opening cysteine and the closing phenylalanine or tryptophan. The order of the fields is CDR3 protein, CDR3 DNA, clone size, CDR3 length, V gene, D gene, J gene. D genes are given only for firm matches. Some rows mark clone size as missing; the rest say once, few, many or name a class of expanded clone.

CASSYRGPYNEQFF,TGTGCCAGCAGCTACAGGGGTCCCTACAATGAGCAGTTCTTC,many,14,TRBV7-2,TRBD1,TRBJ2-1
CASSLSDGYTF,TGTGCCAGCAGCTTATCGGATGGCTACACCTTC,many,11,TRBV7-9,-,TRBJ1-2
CASSVGRGQTYEQYF,TGTGCCAGCAGCGTTGGCAGGGGACAGACCTACGAGCAGTACTTC,-,15,TRBV7-6,TRBD1,TRBJ2-7
CSVEDVRRSGTEAFF,TGCAGCGTTGAAGATGTTAGGCGATCGGGCACTGAAGCTTTCTTT,few,15,TRBV29-1,-,TRBJ1-1
CASMGQEYYNEQFF,TGTGCCAGCATGGGGCAGGAATACTACAATGAGCAGTTCTTC,few,14,TRBV27,-,TRBJ2-1
CASSLGDRNEQFF,TGCGCCAGCAGCTTGGGGGACAGGAATGAGCAGTTCTTC,few,13,TRBV5-1,TRBD1,TRBJ2-1
CASSLANPDTQYF,TGTGCCAGCAGCTTAGCGAACCCAGATACGCAGTATTTT,many,13,TRBV7-9,-,TRBJ2-3
CASSSPGTARFF,TGTGCCAGCAGTTCCCCCGGGACAGCCAGGTTCTTC,-,12,TRBV6-5,TRBD1,TRBJ2-1
CASSFRIGNTGELFF,TGCGCCAGCAGCTTCAGGATCGGAAACACCGGGGAGCTGTTTTTT,-,15,TRBV4-3,-,TRBJ2-2
CASSLGAYTF,TGTGCCAGCAGTTTGGGGGCGTACACCTTC,few,10,TRBV12-3/TRBV12-4,-,TRBJ1-2
CASQGHHRNEQFF,TGTGCCAGCCAGGGACACCATCGGAATGAGCAGTTCTTC,-,13,TRBV2,-,TRBJ2-1
CASSLVFPYNEQFF,TGTGCCAGCAGCTTGGTTTTTCCCTACAATGAGCAGTTCTTC,-,14,TRBV5-5,-,TRBJ2-1
CSAETGITDTQYF,TGCAGTGCCGAGACAGGGATCACAGATACGCAGTATTTT,-,13,TRBV20-1,TRBD1,TRBJ2-3
CASSLVGMADNEQFF,TGTGCCAGCAGTTTAGTGGGCATGGCGGACAATGAGCAGTTCTTC,-,15,TRBV12-3/TRBV12-4,-,TRBJ2-1
CSASPLGGYTF,TGCAGTGCTAGTCCTCTGGGGGGCTACACCTTC,-,11,TRBV20-1,-,TRBJ1-2
CSVLAGGRSSYNEQFF,TGCAGCGTTCTAGCGGGGGGGCGGAGCTCCTACAATGAGCAGTTCTTC,-,16,TRBV29-1,TRBD2,TRBJ2-1
CANSQGWGNTEAFF,TGTGCCAACAGCCAAGGCTGGGGTAACACTGAAGCTTTCTTT,-,14,TRBV3-1,-,TRBJ1-1
CASSYSIGEKLFF,TGTGCCAGCAGTTACTCGATCGGGGAAAAACTGTTTTTT,few,13,TRBV6-5,-,TRBJ1-4
CSVEPRGSGNTIYF,TGCAGCGTTGAACCTAGGGGCTCTGGAAACACCATATATTTT,-,14,TRBV29-1,-,TRBJ1-3
CASRPRQNTEAFF,TGTGCCAGCAGACCCCGACAGAACACTGAAGCTTTCTTT,few,13,TRBV2,-,TRBJ1-1
CASSGGTGGDGYTF,TGTGCCAGCAGTGGAGGGACAGGGGGCGATGGCTACACCTTC,-,14,TRBV6-1,TRBD1,TRBJ1-2
CANSLAGGNTEAFF,TGTGCCAACAGTTTGGCAGGGGGGAACACTGAAGCTTTCTTT,-,14,TRBV12-3/TRBV12-4,TRBD1,TRBJ1-1
CASSMRLAGEYSYNEQFF,TGTGCCAGTAGTATGCGTCTAGCGGGGGAATATTCCTACAATGAGCAGTTCTTC,many,18,TRBV19,TRBD2,TRBJ2-1
CASSYSRADRNTEAFF,TGTGCCAGCAGTTACTCGAGAGCGGACAGGAACACTGAAGCTTTCTTT,-,16,TRBV6-5,-,TRBJ1-1
CSARDRRNTEAFF,TGCAGTGCTAGAGATCGAAGGAACACTGAAGCTTTCTTT,-,13,TRBV20-1,-,TRBJ1-1
CASSFNRVVTEAFF,TGTGCCAGCAGCTTTAACCGGGTAGTCACTGAAGCTTTCTTT,many,14,TRBV7-2,-,TRBJ1-1
CATSRDGVVGYQPQHF,TGTGCCACCAGCAGAGATGGGGTTGTTGGCTATCAGCCCCAGCATTTT,few,16,TRBV15,-,TRBJ1-5
CASSFWANTEAFF,TGTGCCAGCAGCTTCTGGGCAAACACTGAAGCTTTCTTT,-,13,TRBV7-9,-,TRBJ1-1
CASSQADTEAFF,TGTGCCAGCAGCCAAGCTGACACTGAAGCTTTCTTT,few,12,TRBV3-1,-,TRBJ1-1
CASSYPVMGGSYNEQFF,TGTGCCAGCAGTTACCCAGTGATGGGGGGGTCCTACAATGAGCAGTTCTTC,few,17,TRBV6-6,TRBD2,TRBJ2-1
CASSLGQGRRNSPLHF,TGTGCCAGCAGCTTGGGACAGGGGCGTAGGAATTCACCCCTCCACTTT,many,16,TRBV7-9,TRBD1,TRBJ1-6
CSAIETGGVNTDTQYF,TGCAGTGCGATAGAGACAGGGGGAGTAAACACAGATACGCAGTATTTT,once,16,TRBV20-1,TRBD1,TRBJ2-3
CSLVGGAYNEQFF,TGCAGCCTTGTGGGAGGGGCCTACAATGAGCAGTTCTTC,-,13,TRBV29-1,TRBD2,TRBJ2-1
CASRDGQLEVSGTQYF,TGTGCCAGCAGGGACGGACAGCTGGAAGTCTCGGGTACGCAGTATTTT,many,16,TRBV12-3/TRBV12-4,-,TRBJ2-3
CSARDLHTEAFF,TGCAGTGCTAGAGACCTTCACACTGAAGCTTTCTTT,few,12,TRBV20-1,-,TRBJ1-1
CASSARQGADQPQHF,TGTGCCAGCAGTGCCAGACAGGGCGCCGATCAGCCCCAGCATTTT,-,15,TRBV6-2/TRBV6-3,TRBD1,TRBJ1-5
CSVEGHSGGRYNEQFF,TGCAGCGTTGAAGGCCATAGCGGGGGGAGATACAATGAGCAGTTCTTC,few,16,TRBV29-1,TRBD2,TRBJ2-1
CASGLTPRDRGPRGYGYTF,TGTGCTAGTGGTTTGACCCCCCGGGACAGGGGGCCCAGGGGGTATGGCTACACCTTC,few,19,TRBV12-5,TRBD1,TRBJ1-2
CASSPDEAFF,TGTGCCAGCAGCCCCGATGAAGCTTTCTTT,few,10,TRBV7-6,-,TRBJ1-1
CSVEPALGQPQHF,TGCAGCGTTGAGCCAGCCCTCGGGCAGCCCCAGCATTTT,few,13,TRBV29-1,-,TRBJ1-5
CASRESPGGYEQYF,TGTGCCAGCAGGGAATCCCCAGGGGGGTACGAGCAGTACTTC,-,14,TRBV25-1,-,TRBJ2-7
CASRLDRAVFTDTQYF,TGTGCCAGCAGACTAGACAGAGCAGTCTTCACAGATACGCAGTATTTT,few,16,TRBV12-3/TRBV12-4,-,TRBJ2-3
CASSAMVDGSNYGYTF,TGTGCCAGCAGCGCTATGGTGGACGGCTCTAACTATGGCTACACCTTC,-,16,TRBV13,-,TRBJ1-2
CASSYSPSSERSYEQYF,TGTGCCAGCAGTTACTCTCCGAGCAGCGAGCGCTCCTACGAGCAGTACTTC,-,17,TRBV6-8,-,TRBJ2-7
CASSSFGRGVPNEQFF,TGTGCCAGCAGTTCCTTTGGGCGGGGGGTCCCCAATGAGCAGTTCTTC,few,16,TRBV28,TRBD2,TRBJ2-1
CASSLGGQGHYNEQFF,TGTGCCAGCAGCTTAGGAGGACAGGGCCACTACAATGAGCAGTTCTTC,few,16,TRBV7-6,TRBD1,TRBJ2-1
CASSGRVHNEQFF,TGTGCCAGCAGCGGCAGGGTCCACAATGAGCAGTTCTTC,once,13,TRBV5-8,-,TRBJ2-1
CASRELADEQFF,TGTGCCAGCAGAGAACTAGCCGATGAGCAGTTCTTC,-,12,TRBV6-2/TRBV6-3,-,TRBJ2-1
CASRPTGRRVDTDTQYF,TGTGCCAGCCGACCGACTGGTCGTCGCGTAGACACAGATACGCAGTATTTT,-,17,TRBV2,-,TRBJ2-3
CASTQGPYEQYF,TGTGCCAGCACACAGGGGCCCTACGAGCAGTACTTC,-,12,TRBV2,TRBD1,TRBJ2-7
CASSPMGQGSTGELFF,TGCGCCAGCAGCCCTATGGGACAGGGATCCACCGGGGAGCTGTTTTTT,-,16,TRBV4-1,TRBD1,TRBJ2-2
CAISDTGGLNTEAFF,TGTGCCATCAGTGATACAGGGGGCTTGAACACTGAAGCTTTCTTT,-,15,TRBV10-3,TRBD1,TRBJ1-1
CASRSSSYNEQFF,TGTGCCAGCCGCTCGAGCTCCTACAATGAGCAGTTCTTC,many,13,TRBV7-6,-,TRBJ2-1